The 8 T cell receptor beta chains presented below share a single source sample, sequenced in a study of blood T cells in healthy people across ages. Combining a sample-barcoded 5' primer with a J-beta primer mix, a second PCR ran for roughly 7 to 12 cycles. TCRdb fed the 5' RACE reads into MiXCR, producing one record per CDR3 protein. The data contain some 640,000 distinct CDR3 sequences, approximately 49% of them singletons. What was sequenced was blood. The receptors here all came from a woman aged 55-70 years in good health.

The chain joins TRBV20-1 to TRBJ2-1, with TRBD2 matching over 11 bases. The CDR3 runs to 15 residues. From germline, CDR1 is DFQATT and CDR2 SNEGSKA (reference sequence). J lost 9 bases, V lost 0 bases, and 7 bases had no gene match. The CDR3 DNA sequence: TGCAGTGCTAGAGATCGTCTAGCGGGAGGCATTGAGCAGTTCTTC. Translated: CSARDRLAGGIEQFF.

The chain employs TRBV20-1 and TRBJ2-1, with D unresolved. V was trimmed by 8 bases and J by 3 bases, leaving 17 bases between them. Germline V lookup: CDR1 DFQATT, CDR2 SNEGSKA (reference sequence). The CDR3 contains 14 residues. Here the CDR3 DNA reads TGCAGTCCCGTAGACCAGAAGGACTACAATGAGCAGTTCTTC. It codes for CSPVDQKDYNEQFF.

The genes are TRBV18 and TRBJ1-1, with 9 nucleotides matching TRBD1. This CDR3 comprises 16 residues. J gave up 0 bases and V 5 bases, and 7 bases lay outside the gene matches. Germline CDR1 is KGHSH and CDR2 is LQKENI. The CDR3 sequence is CASSEQGAQMNTEAFF. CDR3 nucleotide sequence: TGTGCCAGCTCAGAACAGGGGGCCCAAATGAACACTGAAGCTTTCTTT.

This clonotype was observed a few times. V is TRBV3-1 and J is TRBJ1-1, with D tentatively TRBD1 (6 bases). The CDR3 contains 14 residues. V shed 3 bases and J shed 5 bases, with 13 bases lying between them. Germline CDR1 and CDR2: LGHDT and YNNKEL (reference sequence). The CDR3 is CASSHPGAGTEAFF. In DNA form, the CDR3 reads TGTGCCAGCAGCCATCCAGGGGCGGGGACTGAAGCTTTCTTT. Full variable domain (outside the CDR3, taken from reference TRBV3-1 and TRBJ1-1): DTAVSQTPKYLVTQMGNDKSIKCEQNLGHDTMYWYKQDSKKFLKIMFSYNNKELIINETVPNRFSPKSPDKAHLNLHINSLELGDSAVYFCASSHPGAGTEAFFGQGTRLTVV.

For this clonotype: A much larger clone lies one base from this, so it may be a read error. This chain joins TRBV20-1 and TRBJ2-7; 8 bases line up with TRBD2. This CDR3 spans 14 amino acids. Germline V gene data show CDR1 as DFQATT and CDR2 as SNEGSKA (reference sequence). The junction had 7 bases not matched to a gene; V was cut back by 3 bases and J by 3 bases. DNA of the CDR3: TGCAGTGCTAGTTCAGCGGGAGCCATCTACGAGCAGTACTTC. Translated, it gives CSASSAGAIYEQYF.

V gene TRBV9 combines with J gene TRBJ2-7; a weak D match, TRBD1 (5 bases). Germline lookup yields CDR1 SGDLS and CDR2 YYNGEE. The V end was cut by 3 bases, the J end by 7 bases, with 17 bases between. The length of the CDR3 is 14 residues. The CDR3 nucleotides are TGTGCCAGCAGCGACCGTGGGGCAGCTAATGAGCAGTACTTC. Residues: CASSDRGAANEQYF. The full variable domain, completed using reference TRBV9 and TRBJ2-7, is DSGVTQTPKHLITATGQRVTLRCSPRSGDLSVYWYQQSLDQGLQFLIQYYNGEERAKGNILERFSAQQFPDLHSELNLSSLELGDSALYFCASSDRGAANEQYFGPGTRLTVT.

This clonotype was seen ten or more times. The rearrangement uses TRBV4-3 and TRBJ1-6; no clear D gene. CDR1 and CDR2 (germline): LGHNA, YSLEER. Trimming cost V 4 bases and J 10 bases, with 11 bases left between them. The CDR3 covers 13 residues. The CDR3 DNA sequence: TGCGCCAGCAGCCCCGGGTTATACTCACCCCTCCACTTT. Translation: CASSPGLYSPLHF.

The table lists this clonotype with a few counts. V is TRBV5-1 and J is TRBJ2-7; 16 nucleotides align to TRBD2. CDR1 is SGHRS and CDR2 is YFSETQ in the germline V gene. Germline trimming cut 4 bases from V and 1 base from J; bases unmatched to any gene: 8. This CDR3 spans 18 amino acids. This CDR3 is CASSGSGLAGGMSYEQYF. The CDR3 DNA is TGCGCCAGCAGCGGCTCGGGACTAGCGGGAGGGATGTCCTACGAGCAGTACTTC.